Sequencing of this TCR beta chain was carried out in a study of identifying expanded T cells in peripheral blood. The study's findings and limits: Over two and four weeks, about 15 and 18 clones changed, versus 1.2 between replicates. Clone count variance between roughly 2-week samples rose with total template count.

During the collection period, no donor immune events like infections were recorded. Using immunoSEQ multiplex PCR, the repertoire was profiled, and TCRdb retains in-frame clones only, with some absent. The data contain fewer than 60,000 clones, roughly 82% of them singletons. CDR3 length: 13 amino acids. The V end was cut by 2 bases, the J end by 3 bases, with 9 bases between. Germline CDR1 reads SGHRS; CDR2 reads YFSETQ. In regard to this clone: The antigen is undetermined.

V usage is TRBV5-1 and J usage is TRBJ2-7, with D perhaps TRBD1 (6 bases). This TCR was recovered from a person aged 18 to 69 in good health. What was sequenced was blood. The CDR3 bases are TGCGCCAGCAGCTTAACAGGGATCTACGAGCAGTACTTC. Amino acids: CASSLTGIYEQYF.